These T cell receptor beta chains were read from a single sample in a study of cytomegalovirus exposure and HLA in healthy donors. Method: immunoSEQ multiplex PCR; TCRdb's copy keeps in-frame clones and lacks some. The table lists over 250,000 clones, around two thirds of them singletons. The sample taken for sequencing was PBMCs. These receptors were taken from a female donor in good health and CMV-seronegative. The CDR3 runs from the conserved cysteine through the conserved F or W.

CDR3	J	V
CASSLLANRGNTIYF	TRBJ1-3	TRBV5-6
CASSLLAGELFF	TRBJ2-2	TRBV7-9
CASSIGLAGAITEQFF	TRBJ2-1	TRBV5-8
CASSRAGTGGNSPLHF	TRBJ1-6	TRBV5-1
CATSSALRGVVALQFF	TRBJ2-1	TRBV15
CASSLGQGVGQPQHF	TRBJ1-5	TRBV2
CASSLREGMYNEQFF	TRBJ2-1	TRBV28
CASTWTSGRVGEQYF	TRBJ2-7	TRBV21-1
CASSVTGEFPYEQYF	TRBJ2-7	TRBV5-1
CASSLTRGNQPQHF	TRBJ1-5	TRBV28
CASSLPGITGELFF	TRBJ2-2	TRBV4-1
CASSLIGQGNTEAFF	TRBJ1-1	TRBV27
CASGQGRLPYGYTF	TRBJ1-2	TRBV6-1
CASSIRPGLAETQYF	TRBJ2-5	TRBV11-2
CARTVYNEQFF	TRBJ2-1	TRBV30
CASRRRNTEAFF	TRBJ1-1	TRBV25-1
CASSRGGGVTNTEAFF	TRBJ1-1	TRBV5-1
CASSRTRAGGDAYEQFF	TRBJ2-1	TRBV4-1
CATTSDFSSYNEQFF	TRBJ2-1	TRBV6-1
CASSDGGAGDEKLFF	TRBJ1-4	TRBV19
CASSAGGTVYNEQFF	TRBJ2-1	TRBV7-9
CASSAADRGVYEQYF	NA	TRBV7-2
CATSRDIGQGAGNEQFF	TRBJ2-1	TRBV15
CASSTFLVVKNIQYF	TRBJ2-4	TRBV2
CASSDLGQVNSPLHF	TRBJ1-6	TRBV2
CASSLVGAGQGANYGYTF	TRBJ1-2	TRBV7-7
CATSRDEVLVAYGYTF	TRBJ1-2	TRBV15
CASSLNSGQGQETQYF	TRBJ2-5	TRBV19
CASSGYGSQFPGELFF	TRBJ2-2	TRBV7-9
CASSLPASGKSGELFF	TRBJ2-2	TRBV7-6
CSVGTGDGYTF	TRBJ1-2	TRBV29-1
CASSLVLWEGPRGEQYF	TRBJ2-5	TRBV5-4
CASSPRISGANVLTF	TRBJ2-6	TRBV4-2
CASKLTGGGNQPQHF	TRBJ1-5	TRBV2
CASSWLAGETDTQYF	TRBJ2-3	TRBV5-4
CAISGGTPNTEAFF	TRBJ1-1	TRBV6-1
CASSPTGGLTDTQYF	TRBJ2-3	TRBV5-1
CAWSVTVQSGRVYQETQYF	TRBJ2-5	TRBV30
CASSLVAGSYEQYF	TRBJ2-7	TRBV5-5
CASSPPAGQGNEKLFF	TRBJ1-4	TRBV18